This entry concerns a single TCR beta chain. Its antigen remains unknown. This sample was included in a study of CD8 T cells in Susac syndrome. With random hexamers, reverse transcription was performed on about 0.5 to 1 ug of RNA. MiXCR, applied by TCRdb to the immunoSEQ multiplex PCR reads, yields one record per CDR3 protein. The sample holds about 190,000 distinct CDR3 sequences; approximately 94% are singletons and the top ten take roughly 0.093%. Study outcomes and limitations: Clonal expansion was absent from the CD4+ T cell repertoires in Susac syndrome.

This CDR3 is built from 14 residues. Trimming removed 3 bases from V and 8 bases from J, with 17 bases in between. CDR1 and CDR2 from the germline V gene are DFQATT and SNEGSKA (reference sequence). CD8+ and CD4+ T cells from blood underwent TCR beta sequencing. The receptor's source is a human donor with Susac syndrome. The sequenced material came from CD4+ T cells from PBMCs. The gene calls are TRBV20-1 and TRBJ1-5; a weak D match, TRBD1 (6 bases). The DNA of the CDR3 is TGCAGTGCTAGTGGGACACTCACTCTGAAGCCCCAGCATTTT. As protein: CSASGTLTLKPQHF.